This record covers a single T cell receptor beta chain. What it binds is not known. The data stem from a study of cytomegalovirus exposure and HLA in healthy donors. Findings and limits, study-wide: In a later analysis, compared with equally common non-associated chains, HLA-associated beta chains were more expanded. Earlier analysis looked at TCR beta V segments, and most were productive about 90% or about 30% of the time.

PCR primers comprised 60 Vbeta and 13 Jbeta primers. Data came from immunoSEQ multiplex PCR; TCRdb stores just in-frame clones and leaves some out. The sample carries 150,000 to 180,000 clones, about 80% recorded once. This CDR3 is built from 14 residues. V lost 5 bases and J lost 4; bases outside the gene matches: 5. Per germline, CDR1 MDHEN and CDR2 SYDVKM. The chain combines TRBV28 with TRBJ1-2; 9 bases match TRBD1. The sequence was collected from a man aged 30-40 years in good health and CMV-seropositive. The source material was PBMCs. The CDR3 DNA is TGTGCCAGCAGTCGCGGACAGGGGAGCTATGGCTACACCTTC. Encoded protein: CASSRGQGSYGYTF.